Here is one T cell receptor beta chain with its context. This clone came up a few times. This receptor's antigen is unknown. Per-base quality was not reported, and no clone a single base away is much larger than it. Using the deep immunoSEQ assay, multiplex PCR amplified TCR CDR3 regions from genomic DNA. Extracted genomic DNA from each cell subset was distributed evenly across all wells of several immunoSEQ 96-well plates, and each plate was treated as a replicate. For sorted subsets, around 200 ng genomic DNA, equal to 30,000 to 35,000 T cell genomes, was loaded into each replicate PCR. Purified libraries were quantified with a Qubit 3.0 fluorometer, sized on a Bioanalyzer 2100, and re-quantified with the KAPA Library Quantification kit. Each immunoSEQ 96-well plate was sequenced on its own single-read 150-cycle Illumina NextSeq 550 flow cell. As for how the authors treated the data: Because the immunoSEQ output held only junctional sequences and lacked quality scores, the filtering could not match the filtering applied to full-length reads. To assign V/J genes and CDR3, sequences were annotated using PyIR, a Python wrapper for IgBLAST v1.9, with IMGT germline references. Reads were filtered out if the reads had weak V/J assignments (E-value above 1e-6), no CDR3, stop codons, out-of-frame junctions, or ambiguous translated residues. A V3J clonotype was defined by an identical inferred V gene, J gene, and CDR3 amino acid sequence. Percentage overlap between repertoires was computed as shared unique clonotypes divided by the size of the smaller repertoire. RTK rarefaction, the Chao1 estimator, and Recon v2.1 estimates of unobserved clonotypes were used to assess repertoire richness. Generation probabilities for all TCRbeta clonotypes obtained by the gDNA method from a handful of donors were computed using OLGA. The clones in this table, taken by TCRdb from immuneACCESS, are in-frame only. Not every clone is retained; where verified, under half of the shortfall comes from an unresolved V gene, and the cause of the rest is unknown. D and trimming were read from the DNA, whereas the V and J calls and clone size are those reported in that table. This sample comprises about 1 million clones, around 76% of them detected only once. The top ten hold approximately 1.3% of the sample.

Healthy HIV-negative adults with no recently reported acute infections or vaccinations were included as donors. Every donor was a Caucasian adult residing in Nashville, Tennessee, USA. CD4+ T cells were enriched by magnetic negative selection, after which naive cells were positively selected on CD45RA and the negative fraction was taken as the memory subset. Blood was obtained by leukapheresis, after which PBMCs were separated by Ficoll-Histopaque density gradient centrifugation and cryopreserved in liquid nitrogen vapor phase. Analytical flow cytometry was used to check the purity and quantity of each magnetically sorted T cell population. Genomic DNA was isolated from every sorted fraction and measured by UV absorbance on a Nanodrop 2000c. These data come from a study of shared clonotypes between healthy human individuals (dated by TCRdb to 2019 to 2021). Background for the entire study: A couple of women and a few men aged 18 to 49 years were included in the cohort. Per donor, three plates each were used for CD4 naive and CD4 memory, two for CD8 naive, and one for CD8 memory. Blood TCR repertoires of five healthy adults were deeply sequenced to estimate repertoire size and the extent of clonotype sharing between individuals. To increase sequencing depth and limit assay-specific biases, TCR repertoire library preparation and sequencing were carried out by different laboratories using diverse techniques. Each donor's leukapheresis produced roughly between roughly 0.94 and 9.5 billion PBMCs. The study at large found these results: Naive subsets generally had larger estimated clonotype richness than memory subsets did. When four donors were compared, the shared fraction of clonotypes was around 5.1% for naive CD4, 3% to 4% for naive CD8, roughly 2.5% for memory CD4, and 0.35% to 0.4% for memory CD8. Pairwise subsampling led to the expectation that sequencing depth would affect the degree of clonotype sharing among donors. Sampling was limited to blood, and TCR repertoires in tissue likely differ from TCR repertoires in blood. Incomplete sequencing was indicated by rarefaction of sorted-subset datasets, despite the large sequencing depth. Compared with non-shared clonotypes, clonotypes shared by all four sorted-subset donors had higher generation probabilities. The genetic and exposure-history diversity represented was limited by the small number of donors.

V was cut back by 1 base and J by 8 bases, leaving a gap of 11 bases between them. CDR1 and CDR2 were assigned from the germline V gene as SQVTM and ANQGSEA. The CDR3 starts with the cysteine, ends with the phenylalanine, and has 12 residues. Left in the record is the CDR3 DNA by itself, 36 bases read in frame from the first base. The sequence was collected from a man younger than 30 in good health. The sample taken for sequencing was memory CD4+ T cells sorted from blood. The cell subset or site label corresponds to: CD45RA-negative fraction. This chain joins TRBV29-1 to TRBJ1-2; no D segment can be confidently identified. The CDR3 sequence is CSVEGGGQGYTF. The nucleotide sequence reads as follows: TGCAGCGTTGAAGGAGGAGGCCAAGGCTACACCTTC. This CDR3, with the reference TRBV29-1 and TRBJ1-2 proteins standing in past its ends, gives the full variable domain SAVISQKPSRDICQRGTSLTIQCQVDSQVTMMFWYRQQPGQSLTLIATANQGSEATYESGFVIDKFPISRPNLTFSTLTVSNMSPEDSSIYLCSVEGGGQGYTFGSGTRLTVV.